This T cell receptor (beta chain) emerged from a study of cytomegalovirus exposure and HLA in healthy donors. This CDR3 comprises 16 residues. V trimming: 2 bases; J trimming: 6 bases; junction bases outside the gene matches: 9. CDR1 is SGHRS, CDR2 YFSETQ, per germline. The PCR ran on 60 Vbeta and 13 Jbeta primers. TCRdb's table, derived via immunoSEQ multiplex PCR, lists solely in-frame clones and lacks some. The sample table includes 70,000 to 100,000 clones. Despite likely unrecorded immune exposures, the donors were nominally healthy at the time of sampling. The chain is built from TRBV5-1 and TRBJ2-7; 12 bases are shared with TRBD2. The sequenced sample was PBMCs. This clonotype was obtained from a man younger than 35 in good health and CMV-seropositive. The DNA for the CDR3 is TGCGCCAGCAGCTTCGGACTAGCGGGGAGCGCGTCCGAGCAGTACTTC. Protein product: CASSFGLAGSASEQYF.